The rows below give T cell receptor beta chains drawn from one sample of a study of T cell changes during pregnancy in multiple sclerosis. The assay was immunoSEQ multiplex PCR, and TCRdb's table has in-frame clones only and misses some. In the table there are about 80,000 clones, 90% to 95% of which are singletons. The specimen was peripheral blood, collected before pregnancy. These receptors came from a female donor with multiple sclerosis, enrolled in a pregnancy study. The CDR3 runs from the conserved cysteine through the conserved F or W. The D gene is left open where the match is weak. Some rows have no size entry. The others give once, few or many, or a class for an expanded clone.

cdr3_nt cdr3_aa d_call clone_size j_call v_call
TGTGCCAGCAGCGTAGGGACTAGAAAGGAAGATACGCAGTATTTT CASSVGTRKEDTQYF TRBD2 . TRBJ2-3 TRBV5-4
TGTGCCAGCAGTGAGCGGGAGGAAGGAGATACGCAGTATTTT CASSEREEGDTQYF TRBD2 . TRBJ2-3 TRBV25-1
TGTGCCAGCAGCTTAGAAGGCAGGGGGAGGTACGAGCAGTACTTC CASSLEGRGRYEQYF . . TRBJ2-7 TRBV7-6
TGTGCCAGCACCTCGCCCACCTACTCCTACGAGCAGTACTTC CASTSPTYSYEQYF . once TRBJ2-7 TRBV2
TGTGCCAGCAGTGAAAGGCTAGCGGGATACAATGAGCAGTTCTTC CASSERLAGYNEQFF TRBD2 . TRBJ2-1 TRBV6-4
TGTACTAGCGGGAGAAGCACAGATACGCAGTATTTT CTSGRSTDTQYF TRBD2 few TRBJ2-3 TRBV30
TGTGCCATCAGTGCAGGGGTAAATCAGCCCCAGCATTTT CAISAGVNQPQHF . . TRBJ1-5 TRBV10-3
TGTGCCAGCAGTTATATACCGGGACAGGGAAACTATGGCTACACCTTC CASSYIPGQGNYGYTF TRBD1 . TRBJ1-2 TRBV6-6
TGTGCCAGTAGACCGACGAAGACAGGGTTGGTGGCAGATACGCAGTATTTT CASRPTKTGLVADTQYF TRBD1 . TRBJ2-3 TRBV19
TGTGCCAGCAAAGGACAGTTAGACTCCGGGGAGCTGTTTTTT CASKGQLDSGELFF . . TRBJ2-2 TRBV6-6
TGTGCCAGCAAAGGGACAGGGTTAAGGGATCAGCCCCAGCATTTT CASKGTGLRDQPQHF TRBD1 . TRBJ1-5 TRBV28
TGTGCCAGCGGGCGCCATACGCAGTATTTT CASGRHTQYF . . TRBJ2-3 TRBV27
TGTGCCAGCAGGACAGGGCGGACCGGGGAGCTGTTTTTT CASRTGRTGELFF TRBD1 . TRBJ2-2 TRBV6-1
TGTGCCAGTAGTATCCCCCTAGCGGGCCGAAGCAATGAGCAGTTCTTC CASSIPLAGRSNEQFF TRBD2 . TRBJ2-1 TRBV19
TGTGCCAGCAGTCCCCTAGCGGAGTACAATGAGCAGTTCTTC CASSPLAEYNEQFF TRBD2 . TRBJ2-1 TRBV27
TGTGCCACCACGCCAGGATCTGGGGCCAACGTCCTGACTTTC CATTPGSGANVLTF . . TRBJ2-6 TRBV19
TGTGCCAGCAGTCCGGGGGGGGTGGGCACTGAAGCTTTCTTT CASSPGGVGTEAFF . once TRBJ1-1 TRBV28
TGTGCCAGCAGTTACGGGCAGGGCGGCACTGAAGCTTTCTTT CASSYGQGGTEAFF . . TRBJ1-1 TRBV6-5
TGTGCCAGCAGCTTAATCGGACTACCCTTAACCCACGGCGAGCAGTACTTC CASSLIGLPLTHGEQYF . . TRBJ2-7 TRBV7-9
TGTGCCAGCAGTTCCCTCCGTTCATTCGCAGGGGGTTCCTACAATGAGCAGTTCTTC CASSSLRSFAGGSYNEQFF TRBD1 . TRBJ2-1 TRBV27
TGTGCCAGTAGTTCTCGGGACAGCTCTGGAAACACCATATATTTT CASSSRDSSGNTIYF TRBD1 . TRBJ1-3 TRBV19
TGTGCCAGCAGCTTTGGCAGGGAGGGGACAGATACGCAGTATTTT CASSFGREGTDTQYF TRBD2 . TRBJ2-3 TRBV5-4
TGCAGCGCTAGGGGCGGGGGCTATGGTGAAGCTTTCTTT CSARGGGYGEAFF . . TRBJ1-1 TRBV29-1
TGTGCCAGCAGCCAAGATGGACCAGGAGGGGGCCCTTCTTACTACACCTTC CASSQDGPGGGPSYYTF TRBD1 . TRBJ1-2 TRBV4-2
TGTGCCAGCAGCTTTCAGGGAGGACAAGAGACCCAGTACTTC CASSFQGGQETQYF . . TRBJ2-5 TRBV13
TGTGCCAGCAGCCCTAGCGGGAGAGACGAGCAGTACTTC CASSPSGRDEQYF TRBD2 . TRBJ2-7 TRBV28
TGTGCCAGCAGTGGCGACAGGCTGCAAGAGCAGTACTTC CASSGDRLQEQYF . . TRBJ2-7 TRBV2
TGCGCCAGCAGCCAAGATGGGAACGGGAGGAGGGATACGCAGTATTTT CASSQDGNGRRDTQYF TRBD2 . TRBJ2-3 TRBV4-3
TGTGCCAGCAGAGTGGACAGGGGCACTGAAGCTTTCTTT CASRVDRGTEAFF TRBD1 few TRBJ1-1 TRBV28
TGTGCCAGTAGTAAGGACAGGGGGTTGATCTACGAGCAGTACTTC CASSKDRGLIYEQYF TRBD1 . TRBJ2-7 TRBV19
TGTGCCAGCAGTGGACAGCAAGAGACCCAGTACTTC CASSGQQETQYF . few TRBJ2-5 TRBV2
TGTGCCAGCAGGCGACAGGGCTGGGGCGGCACTGAAGCTTTCTTT CASRRQGWGGTEAFF TRBD1 . TRBJ1-1 TRBV2
TGCAGCGTGACCGGGACAGCCTACAATGAGCAGTTCTTC CSVTGTAYNEQFF TRBD1 once TRBJ2-1 TRBV29-1
TGTGCCAGCTCCCCGGGGGGGGAGAACTATGGCTACACCTTC CASSPGGENYGYTF . . TRBJ1-2 TRBV28
TGTGCCAGCAGCGGGGCTAGCGGGAGAGTCTATGAGCAGTTCTTC CASSGASGRVYEQFF TRBD2 once TRBJ2-1 TRBV5-6
TGCGGGGAGGGAACCTATGGCTACACCTTC CGEGTYGYTF . . TRBJ1-2 TRBV6-1
TGTGCCAGCAGTGAAGCGTACGGGGGTAACACTGAAGCTTTCTTT CASSEAYGGNTEAFF . . TRBJ1-1 TRBV6-1
TGTGCCAGCAGCCAAGAGGGACTACAGGGTGGGAACTATGGCTACACCTTC CASSQEGLQGGNYGYTF . . TRBJ1-2 TRBV4-2
TGTGCCAGCAGCCTAGGAAGGCTAGCGGGAACAGATACGCAGTATTTT CASSLGRLAGTDTQYF TRBD2 . TRBJ2-3 TRBV9
TGTGCCAGCAGCCTCCTAGCGAAAGGGAATGAGCAGTTCTTC CASSLLAKGNEQFF . . TRBJ2-1 TRBV4-2
TGTGCCAGCAGTCAAACTAGCGGGAGTTCCTACGAGCAGTACTTC CASSQTSGSSYEQYF TRBD2 . TRBJ2-7 TRBV6-1
TGTGCCTGGAGTGTCCTGGGGGACAGGGGGGGCGAGCAGTACTTC CAWSVLGDRGGEQYF TRBD1 . TRBJ2-7 TRBV30
TGTGCCAGCAGCTTCGACAGGGGGTCCTACGAGCAGTACTTC CASSFDRGSYEQYF TRBD1 once TRBJ2-7 TRBV7-2
TGTGCCAGCAGCCGAACATGGGCTCAGGGGGCGCGGGGCTACACCTTC CASSRTWAQGARGYTF TRBD1 . TRBJ1-2 TRBV5-8
TGTGCCAGCAGCATTGGACTAGCTCGTAACAATGAGCAGTTCTTC CASSIGLARNNEQFF TRBD2 . TRBJ2-1 TRBV2
TGTGCCAGCAGCCAACAGGGGGCGCATCAGCCCCAGCATTTT CASSQQGAHQPQHF TRBD1 . TRBJ1-5 TRBV7-2
TGCGCCAGCAGCTTAGGACAGGGAATCACCGGGGAGCTGTTTTTT CASSLGQGITGELFF TRBD1 . TRBJ2-2 TRBV5-1
TGTGCCTGGAGTGTATGGCGGGGAGCTTTCTTT CAWSVWRGAFF . few TRBJ1-1 TRBV30
TGTGCCAGCAGCCCACAGGCGAACACCGGGGAGCTGTTTTTT CASSPQANTGELFF . . TRBJ2-2 TRBV9
TGTGCCAGCAGCCTCGGACAGGGGGCGCCTGGCTACACCTTC CASSLGQGAPGYTF TRBD1 . TRBJ1-2 TRBV6-6
TGTGCCAGCAGTTCTTCAGAGACCCAGTACTTC CASSSSETQYF . . TRBJ2-5 TRBV27
TGTGCCAGCAGTTTATCCGGGAGCGGAAAACTGTTTTTT CASSLSGSGKLFF . . TRBJ1-4 TRBV27
TGTGCCAGCAGTCCCCCAGGGGGCCTAGGGCCCCAGCATTTT CASSPPGGLGPQHF TRBD1 . TRBJ1-5 TRBV27
TGTGCCATGCCCCGGCCCCCTACAGTGAACTATGGCTACACCTTC CAMPRPPTVNYGYTF . . TRBJ1-2 TRBV10-3
TGTGCCAGCACGGCGGAGAATTCCTACGAGCAGTACTTC CASTAENSYEQYF . . TRBJ2-7 TRBV6-1